A selection of T cell receptor beta chains follows, all from one sample in a study of T cell responses to AZD1222 COVID-19 vaccine. The data were produced by immunoSEQ multiplex PCR, yet TCRdb's version contains in-frame clones alone and is incomplete. The table shows approximately 150,000 clones, with 85% to 95% occurring only once. The sequencing used peripheral blood, collected on day 0 of AZD1222 vaccination. These receptors were obtained from an adult in good health. Both conserved end residues are part of each CDR3. The D gene is left open where the match is weak. A row's size may be missing; if present it is once, few, many or a size class.

V	length	D	J	size	DNA	CDR3
TRBV28	13	-	TRBJ1-5	-	TGTGCCAGCAGTTTGCTTTCCGGGAACGCCCAGCATTTT	CASSLLSGNAQHF
TRBV10-1	16	TRBD2	TRBJ2-1	-	TGCGCCAGCAGTGAGCTAGAGACTAGCGGCTACAATGAGCAGTTCTTC	CASSELETSGYNEQFF
TRBV6-5	15	-	TRBJ1-6	-	TGTGCCAGCAGTTATGGGGGTCAGGGAGGTTCACCCCTCCACTTT	CASSYGGQGGSPLHF
TRBV11-3	16	TRBD2	TRBJ2-5	-	TGTGCCAGCAGCCCCCGCACTAGCGGGAGCCGCGAGACCCAGTACTTC	CASSPRTSGSRETQYF
TRBV4-1	16	-	TRBJ2-4	-	TGCGCCAGCAGCCATCTTGCGGGGATAGCCAAAAACATTCAGTACTTC	CASSHLAGIAKNIQYF
TRBV6-6	14	-	TRBJ2-7	once	TGTGCCAGCAGTTACAATATGGGCTCCTACGAGCAGTACTTC	CASSYNMGSYEQYF
TRBV5-1	13	-	TRBJ2-7	-	TGCGCCAGCAGCTTTGGAGAGGACTACGAGCAGTACTTC	CASSFGEDYEQYF
TRBV19	14	-	TRBJ1-3	-	TGTGCCAGTAGTGTACAGGGTGCTGGAAACACCATATATTTT	CASSVQGAGNTIYF
TRBV5-5	20	-	TRBJ2-3	-	TGTGCCAGCAGCTTCGTGGCAGGGGGCTTAGCGGGGCCTAGCACAGATACGCAGTATTTT	CASSFVAGGLAGPSTDTQYF
TRBV6-6	14	-	TRBJ2-3	-	TGTGCCAGCAGTTACGCAGGGACCACAGATACGCAGTATTTT	CASSYAGTTDTQYF
TRBV4-1	16	TRBD2	TRBJ2-5	-	TGCGCCAGCAGGTATGGGACTAGCGGGCCCCAAGAGACCCAGTACTTC	CASRYGTSGPQETQYF
TRBV10-3	11	-	TRBJ1-1	-	TGTGCCATCAGAGGGGACACTGAAGCTTTCTTT	CAIRGDTEAFF
TRBV29-1	11	-	TRBJ2-7	-	TGCAGCGTGGCGGGCTCCTACGAGCAGTACTTC	CSVAGSYEQYF
TRBV10-1	14	TRBD1	TRBJ2-7	once	TGCGCCAGCAGCCGCGGGACAGGGACCTACGAGCAGTACTTC	CASSRGTGTYEQYF
TRBV7-2	15	TRBD1	TRBJ2-7	-	TGTGCCAGCAGCGAAAGGGGACAGTCCTCCTACGAGCAGTACTTC	CASSERGQSSYEQYF
TRBV7-9	13	-	TRBJ1-2	once	TGTGCCAGCAGCTTAGGGGGAGGCTATGGCTACACCTTC	CASSLGGGYGYTF
TRBV10-3	12	-	TRBJ2-1	-	TGTGCCATCAGTAGGAGCCGGGAGATGGAATTCTTC	CAISRSREMEFF